This T cell receptor beta chain was sequenced in a study of blood T cell repertoires in COVID-19. Looking at the study overall: Donors in the United States, Italy and Spain gave samples during acute or convalescent COVID-19. Sources were T cells, B-cell-depleted T cells, or PBMCs; the material itself was cDNA or gDNA.

Some clones are missing from TCRdb's copy, which holds only in-frame ones; the method was immunoSEQ multiplex PCR. Among over 250,000 clones listed, approximately 93% were seen once. V was trimmed by 4 bases and J by 2 bases, leaving 12 bases between them. The CDR3 is made up of 14 amino acids. Germline V gene data show CDR1 as SGHNT and CDR2 as YYREEE (reference sequence). V is TRBV5-4 and J is TRBJ1-1, with D perhaps matching TRBD1 (5 bases). The TCR comes from a woman younger than 45 with COVID-19, enrolled during active disease. The sequenced sample was peripheral blood. CDR3 residues: CASSPDKFNTEAFF. As DNA, the CDR3 is TGTGCCAGCAGCCCGGACAAATTTAACACTGAAGCTTTCTTT.